Only a few counts were recorded for the clone carrying this TCR beta chain. The germline V gene encodes CDR1 DFQATT and CDR2 SNEGSKA (reference sequence). V dropped 1 base and J dropped 0; count of bases not matched to a gene: 9. The CDR3 is made up of 17 amino acids. This sample was taken from a study of T cells in Graves' hyperthyroidism and ophthalmopathy. The CDR3 regions of TCR beta were amplified from RNA transcripts. Carried out on the TCR CDR3, a first-round RT-PCR used the HTBI primer set. One entry per CDR3 protein, called by TCRdb with MiXCR from the multiplex PCR reads. Of 250,000 to 300,000 distinct CDR3 sequences in the sample, over 15% were seen once.

This TCR was sampled from a woman aged 55-75 years with Graves' ophthalmopathy. The sequenced sample consisted of blood. V is TRBV20-1 and J is TRBJ2-7, with 10 bases fitting TRBD1. CDR3 sequence reads: CSARGGQTGGLSYEQYF. The CDR3 nucleotides read TGCAGTGCTAGAGGGGGCCAGACAGGGGGCCTCTCCTACGAGCAGTACTTC.